This TCR beta chain derives from a study of blood T cell repertoires in COVID-19. As for the study in general: In each case, the material was cDNA or gDNA derived from T cells, B-cell-depleted T cells, or PBMCs.

The germline gives CDR1 SGHVS, CDR2 FQNEAQ. This CDR3 has 19 amino acids. After removal of 5 bases from V and 0 bases from J, the junction contained 14 bases not matched to a gene. Source study methods: Reference gene primers were amplified, and this amplification served to estimate nucleated cell counts. TCRdb's table, derived via immunoSEQ multiplex PCR, lists solely in-frame clones and lacks some. The DNA was the basis for D and trimming; V, J and clone size are from that table. The sample includes approximately 300,000 clones, roughly 84% of them seen just once. V usage is TRBV7-8 and J usage is TRBJ2-1; 9 nucleotides match TRBD2. This clonotype was obtained from a man in his forties or fifties with active or convalescent COVID-19. What was sequenced was peripheral blood. The CDR3 spells CASSPASGGQPYSYNEQFF. The CDR3 DNA reads as TGTGCCAGCAGCCCCGCGAGCGGGGGGCAACCCTACTCCTACAATGAGCAGTTCTTC.